Listed below are T cell receptor beta chains from one sample, sequenced in a study of control samples from healthy donors and cancer patients. Clones were read by immunoSEQ multiplex PCR, and TCRdb kept only the in-frame ones, dropping some. The repertoire holds 150,000 to 200,000 clones, 80% to 95% seen once, with 2% to 2.5% in the top ten. Material for sequencing was blood. The receptors were sampled from a woman aged 40 to 49 in good health. Each CDR3 is given without its conserved first and last residue. The order of the fields is clone size, V gene, CDR3 protein. Clone size is shown for a subset of rows, as once, few, many or a class of expanded clone.

- | TRBV6-6 | ASRWDSHANTGELF
- | TRBV12-3/TRBV12-4 | ASSFEGAF
- | TRBV5-1 | ASSLEQGAWDTQY
- | TRBV5-4 | ASSLVVGANVLT
- | TRBV6-5 | ASSYLTAPYGYT
- | TRBV6-5 | ASSYSGGAGYEQY
- | TRBV5-1 | ASGDGQVEAF
- | TRBV11-2 | ASRSTDTQY
- | TRBV21-1 | ASSKDSASGDTQY
- | TRBV7-2 | ASSPPGQPQH
- | TRBV7-9 | ASSGDRAGEKLF
- | TRBV15 | ATSKGQPVTQY
- | TRBV11-2 | ASSFRQGANGYT
- | TRBV4-1 | ASSQPRRRGRVYEQF
- | TRBV11-1 | ASSVSRGLNTEAF
- | TRBV7-2 | ASSLDRLVFNEKLF
- | TRBV5-1 | ASSLGPNGNQPQH
- | TRBV3-1/TRBV3-2 | ASSHLAGGRDEQF
once | TRBV19 | ASSIDASGGNTEAF